These T cell receptor beta chains were read from a single sample in a study of shared clonotypes between healthy human individuals. Data came from immunoSEQ multiplex PCR; TCRdb stores just in-frame clones and leaves some out. Among 1.4 million to 1.5 million clones listed, 96% were seen once. The sequenced sample was naive CD4+ T cells sorted from blood. These TCRs come from a man aged 30 to 39 in good health. The CDR3 runs from the conserved cysteine through the conserved F or W. The order of the fields is J gene, V gene, CDR3 protein.

TRBJ2-1 | TRBV11-3 | CASSPGTSGYNEQFF
TRBJ2-2 | TRBV15 | CATSRDLSGWTGELFF
TRBJ2-3 | TRBV5-1 | CASSSPGTDTQYF
TRBJ1-4 | TRBV28 | CASSSPGAARVNEKLFF
TRBJ2-3 | TRBV19 | CASSRGGAGVGDTQYF
TRBJ2-7 | TRBV14 | CASSQRHEQYF
TRBJ2-3 | TRBV27 | CASSLTPSDTQYF
TRBJ2-7 | TRBV19 | CASRRSGPSYEQYF
TRBJ1-5 | TRBV5-6 | CASSVRGGNNQPQHF
TRBJ2-3 | TRBV19 | CASSRGAGSTDTQYF
TRBJ2-1 | TRBV11-3 | CASSARGAGGLVEQFF
TRBJ2-2 | TRBV30 | CAWRMGGGGRTGELFF
TRBJ2-7 | TRBV5-6 | CASSLVQGSRSSGYEQYF
TRBJ2-1 | TRBV5-1 | CASSWGSHDNEQFF
TRBJ1-1 | TRBV27 | CASRRQAMNTEAFF
TRBJ2-7 | TRBV28 | CASSFGHWVSF
TRBJ2-5 | TRBV18 | CASSPLTGRQETQYF
TRBJ2-1 | TRBV11-2 | CASSSSREQFF
TRBJ2-7 | TRBV7-2 | CASSFLLAGRNEQYF
TRBJ2-1 | TRBV20-1 | CSAGTYNEQFF
TRBJ2-7 | TRBV10-3 | CATVSPGYEQYF
TRBJ1-1 | TRBV2 | CASSVNANTEAFF
TRBJ2-5 | TRBV4-2 | CASSHLRGETQYF
TRBJ2-1 | TRBV18 | CASSPLRSSYNEQFF
TRBJ2-7 | TRBV15 | CATSRDLAGGFHLSYEQYF
TRBJ2-3 | TRBV5-1 | CASSRSGLEDTQYF
TRBJ1-2 | TRBV27 | CASRMDRDRGYTF